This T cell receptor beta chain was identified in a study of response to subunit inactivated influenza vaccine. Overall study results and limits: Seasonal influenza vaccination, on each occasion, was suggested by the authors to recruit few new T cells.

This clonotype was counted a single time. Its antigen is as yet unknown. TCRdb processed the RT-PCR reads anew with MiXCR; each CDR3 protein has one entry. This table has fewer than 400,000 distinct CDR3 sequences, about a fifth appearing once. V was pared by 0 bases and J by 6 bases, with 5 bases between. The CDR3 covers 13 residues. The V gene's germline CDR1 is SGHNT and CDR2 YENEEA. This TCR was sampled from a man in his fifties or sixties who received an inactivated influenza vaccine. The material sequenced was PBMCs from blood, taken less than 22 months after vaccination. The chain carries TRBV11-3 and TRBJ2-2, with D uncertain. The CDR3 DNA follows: TGTGCCAGCAGCTTAGATAATCCCGGGGAGCTGTTTTTT. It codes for CASSLDNPGELFF.